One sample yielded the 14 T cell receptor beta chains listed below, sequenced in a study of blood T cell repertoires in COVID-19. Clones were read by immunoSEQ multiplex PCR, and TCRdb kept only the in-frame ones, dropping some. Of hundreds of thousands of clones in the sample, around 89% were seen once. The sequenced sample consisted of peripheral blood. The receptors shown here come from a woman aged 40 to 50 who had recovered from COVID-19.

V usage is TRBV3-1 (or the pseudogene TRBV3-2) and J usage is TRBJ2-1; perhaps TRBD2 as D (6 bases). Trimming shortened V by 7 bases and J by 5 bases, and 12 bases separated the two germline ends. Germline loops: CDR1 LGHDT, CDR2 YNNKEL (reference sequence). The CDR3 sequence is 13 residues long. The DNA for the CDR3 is TGTGCCAGCATGGAGGCGGGGAACAATGAGCAGTTCTTC. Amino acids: CASMEAGNNEQFF.

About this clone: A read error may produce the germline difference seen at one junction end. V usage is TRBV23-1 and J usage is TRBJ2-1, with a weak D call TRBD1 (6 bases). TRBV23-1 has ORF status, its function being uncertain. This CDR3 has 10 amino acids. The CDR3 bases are TGCGCCAGCAGTCAAACCAGACAGGTCTTC. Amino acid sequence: CASSQTRQVF.

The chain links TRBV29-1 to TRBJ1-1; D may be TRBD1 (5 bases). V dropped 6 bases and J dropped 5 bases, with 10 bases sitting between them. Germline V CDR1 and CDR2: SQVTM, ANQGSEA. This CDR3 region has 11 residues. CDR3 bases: TGCAGCGTCGATGGGACTACTGAAGCTTTCTTT. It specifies CSVDGTTEAFF.

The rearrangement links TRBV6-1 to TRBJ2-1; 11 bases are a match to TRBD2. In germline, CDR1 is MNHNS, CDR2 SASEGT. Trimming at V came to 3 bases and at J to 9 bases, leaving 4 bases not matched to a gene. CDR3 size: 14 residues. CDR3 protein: CASSESLAGGEQFF. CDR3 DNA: TGTGCCAGCAGTGAGTCCCTAGCGGGAGGTGAGCAGTTCTTC.

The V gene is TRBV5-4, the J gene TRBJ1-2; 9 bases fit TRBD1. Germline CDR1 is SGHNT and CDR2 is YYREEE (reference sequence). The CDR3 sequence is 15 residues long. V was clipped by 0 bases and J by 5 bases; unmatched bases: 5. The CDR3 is CASSLGDRVGYGYTF. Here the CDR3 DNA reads TGTGCCAGCAGCTTGGGGGACAGGGTGGGTTATGGCTACACCTTC.

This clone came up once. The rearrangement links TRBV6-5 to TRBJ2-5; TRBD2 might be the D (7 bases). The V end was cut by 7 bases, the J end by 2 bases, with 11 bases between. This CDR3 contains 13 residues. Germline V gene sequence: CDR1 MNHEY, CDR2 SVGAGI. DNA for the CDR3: TGTGCCAGCATGGGGGGGCCACAAGAGACCCAGTACTTC. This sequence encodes CASMGGPQETQYF.

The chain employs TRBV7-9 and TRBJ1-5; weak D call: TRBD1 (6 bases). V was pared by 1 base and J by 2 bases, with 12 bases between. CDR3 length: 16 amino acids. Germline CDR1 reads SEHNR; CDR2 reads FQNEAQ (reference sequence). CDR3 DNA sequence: TGTGCCAGCAGCTTAGGAACAGGGTTAGGCAATCAGCCCCAGCATTTT. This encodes CASSLGTGLGNQPQHF.

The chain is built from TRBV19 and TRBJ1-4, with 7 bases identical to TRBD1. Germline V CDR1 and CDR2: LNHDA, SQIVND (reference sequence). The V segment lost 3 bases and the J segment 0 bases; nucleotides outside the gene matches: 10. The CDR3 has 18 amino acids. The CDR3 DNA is TGTGCCAGTAGTATGGTGGGCAGGGGGGAGGCAACTAATGAAAAACTGTTTTTT. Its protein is CASSMVGRGEATNEKLFF.

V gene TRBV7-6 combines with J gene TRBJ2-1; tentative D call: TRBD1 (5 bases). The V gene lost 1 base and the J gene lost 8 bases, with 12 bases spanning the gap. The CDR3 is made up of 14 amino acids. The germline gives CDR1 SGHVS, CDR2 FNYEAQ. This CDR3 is CASSLGGQQDEQFF. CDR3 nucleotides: TGTGCCAGCAGCTTAGGGGGCCAGCAGGATGAGCAGTTCTTC.

CDR3 sequence (DNA): TGCGCCAGCAGCCTCACCGAGAGCTCCTATAATTCACCCCTCCACTTT. Its translation is CASSLTESSYNSPLHF. The chain uses TRBV4-1 and TRBJ1-6; the D is unclear. This CDR3 has 16 amino acids. Trimming removed 4 bases from V and 0 bases from J, with 10 bases in between. From germline, CDR1 is MGHRA and CDR2 YSYEKL.

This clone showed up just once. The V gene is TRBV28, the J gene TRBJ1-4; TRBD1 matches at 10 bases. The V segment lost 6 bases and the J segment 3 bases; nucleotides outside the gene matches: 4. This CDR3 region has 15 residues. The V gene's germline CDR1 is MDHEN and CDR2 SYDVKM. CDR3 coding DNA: TGTGCCAGCAGGACAGGGGGCGCGTCTAATGAAAAACTGTTTTTT. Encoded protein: CASRTGGASNEKLFF.

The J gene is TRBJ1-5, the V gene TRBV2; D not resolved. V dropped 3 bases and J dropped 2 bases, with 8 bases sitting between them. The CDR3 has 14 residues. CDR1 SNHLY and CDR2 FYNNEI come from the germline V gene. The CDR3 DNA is TGTGCCAGCAGTGATGGGCGGGGCAATCAGCCCCAGCATTTT. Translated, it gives CASSDGRGNQPQHF. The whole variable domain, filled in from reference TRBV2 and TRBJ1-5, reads EPEVTQTPSHQVTQMGQEVILRCVPISNHLYFYWYRQILGQKVEFLVSFYNNEISEKSEIFDDQFSVERPDGSNFTLKIRSTKLEDSAMYFCASSDGRGNQPQHFGDGTRLSIL.

The CDR3 DNA reads as TGTGCCAGCAGCGTAGGGGGGCAGAGACCGAACACCGGGGAGCTGTTTTTT. It yields the protein CASSVGGQRPNTGELFF. The rearrangement links TRBV9 to TRBJ2-2; D is possibly TRBD1 (6 bases). In germline, CDR1 is SGDLS, CDR2 YYNGEE. This CDR3 region has 17 residues. Trimming took off 0 bases at V and 0 bases at J, with 12 bases between the two ends.

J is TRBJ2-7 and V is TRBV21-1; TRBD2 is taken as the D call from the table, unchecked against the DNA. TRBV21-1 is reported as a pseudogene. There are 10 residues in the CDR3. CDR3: CARAGVEQYV. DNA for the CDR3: TGTGCCAGAGCGGGAGTAGAGCAGTACGTC.